The 21 T cell receptor beta chains below come from one sample, sequenced in a study of cytomegalovirus exposure and HLA in healthy donors. The PCR used 60 Vbeta and 13 Jbeta primers. Measured with immunoSEQ multiplex PCR; TCRdb has only the in-frame clones, and not every one. The profile shows over 150,000 clones, 70% to 75% of them singletons. The sequenced material came from PBMCs. These TCRs come from a male donor in good health and CMV-seronegative.

The table lists this clone with a few counts. V gene TRBV29-1 combines with J gene TRBJ2-5, with 12 bases that match TRBD2. The end of the DNA aligns better with TRBJ2-7, so the J call may be wrong. CDR1 and CDR2 (germline): SQVTM, ANQGSEA. The CDR3 has 12 amino acids. The CDR3 loop is CSVRTSGDEQYF. The CDR3 DNA is TGCAGCGTACGGACTAGCGGGGACGAGCAGTACTTC.

The genes are TRBV9 and TRBJ1-5; tentative D call: TRBD1 (5 bases). Trimming cost V 4 bases and J 7 bases, with 12 bases left between them. The CDR3 has 13 residues. From germline, CDR1 is SGDLS and CDR2 YYNGEE. In DNA form, the CDR3 reads TGTGCCAGCAGCTCCTCCCCAGGGCAGCCCCAGCATTTT. This gives the protein CASSSSPGQPQHF.

J is TRBJ2-1 and V is TRBV6-5, with a possible D match to TRBD2 (6 bases). Per the germline V gene, CDR1 is MNHEY and CDR2 is SVGAGI. Trimming cost V 6 bases and J 9 bases, with 15 bases left between them. CDR3 size: 13 residues. The CDR3 reads CASSRETLSEQFF. The CDR3 bases are TGTGCCAGCAGCCGGGAGACTCTAAGTGAGCAGTTCTTC.

The J gene is TRBJ2-5, the V gene TRBV7-3, with 10 bases that match TRBD2. The CDR3 has 18 amino acids. J lost 5 bases, V lost 5 bases, and 17 bases had no gene match. Germline assignment: CDR1 SGHTA and CDR2 FQGTGA. The CDR3 DNA follows: TGTGCCAGCAGCCCTACAGGGCTAGCGGGGGCTGAAGGGGAGACCCAGTACTTC. Residues: CASSPTGLAGAEGETQYF.

The gene calls are TRBV5-1 and TRBJ2-3; TRBD1 aligns across 7 bases. CDR1 SGHRS and CDR2 YFSETQ come from the germline V gene. V dropped 2 bases and J dropped 6; count of bases not matched to a gene: 3. There are 13 residues in the CDR3. In nucleotides, the CDR3 is TGCGCCAGCAGCTTCCCACAGGGGGATACGCAGTATTTT. Its translation is CASSFPQGDTQYF. Combining the CDR3 with reference TRBV5-1 and TRBJ2-3 gives the whole variable domain KAGVTQTPRYLIKTRGQQVTLSCSPISGHRSVSWYQQTPGQGLQFLFEYFSETQRNKGNFPGRFSGRQFSNSRSEMNVSTLELGDSALYLCASSFPQGDTQYFGPGTRLTVL.

The V and J genes are TRBV5-1 and TRBJ1-1; the match to TRBD1 covers 9 bases. The V segment lost 3 bases and the J segment 1 base; nucleotides outside the gene matches: 1. Germline values: CDR1 SGHRS, CDR2 YFSETQ. The CDR3 extends over 14 amino acids. The CDR3 sequence: CASSWTGANTEAFF. For the CDR3, the DNA is TGCGCCAGCAGCTGGACAGGGGCGAACACTGAAGCTTTCTTT.

This clone has a handful of counts. The chain recombines TRBV11-2 with TRBJ1-2; D is uncertain. V lost 5 bases, J lost 2 bases, and 18 bases lay in between. The CDR3 length is 16 residues. Germline V lookup: CDR1 SGHAT, CDR2 FQNNGV. The CDR3 region has the DNA TGTGCCAGCAGCCCACGCCTCGACCGAGGGAACTATGGCTACACCTTC. This translates into CASSPRLDRGNYGYTF.

This rearrangement joins TRBV6-6 to TRBJ2-5; D is unresolved. The CDR3 sequence is 12 residues long. The germline gives CDR1 MNHNY, CDR2 SVGAGI (reference sequence). V shed 6 bases and J shed 4 bases, with 9 bases lying between them. CDR3 bases: TGTGCCAGCAGCCCCGGTCCAGAGACCCAGTACTTC. Translating gives CASSPGPETQYF.

The V and J genes are TRBV4-3 and TRBJ2-7, with 14 bases identical to TRBD2. CDR3 length: 16 amino acids. Germline CDR1 is LGHNA and CDR2 is YSLEER. Trimming cost V 1 base and J 5 bases; bases outside gene matches: 4. DNA of the CDR3: TGCGCCAGCAGCCAAGGACTAGCGGGAGGGCGGAACGAGCAGTACTTC. Its protein is CASSQGLAGGRNEQYF.

There are a few counts of this clone. The rearrangement links TRBV27 to TRBJ2-3; the D gene is possibly TRBD1 (6 bases). CDR1 is MNHEY, CDR2 SMNVEV, per germline (reference sequence). The CDR3 runs 13 residues. Between the trimmed V and J ends, which lost 5 bases and 1 base, there was a span of 7 bases. CDR3 residues: CASSPGGTDTQYF. CDR3 coding DNA: TGTGCCAGCAGTCCAGGGGGCACAGATACGCAGTATTTT.

The J gene is TRBJ2-5, the V gene TRBV7-9; D unclear. The J call is in doubt because the DNA end fits TRBJ2-7 better. This CDR3 is 11 amino acids long. Germline-derived CDR1 and CDR2 are SEHNR and FQNEAQ (reference sequence). CDR3: CASSLSYEQYF. CDR3 DNA: TGTGCCAGCAGCCTTTCCTACGAGCAGTACTTC.

The gene calls are TRBV13 and TRBJ2-7; 13 bases fit TRBD2. Germline V CDR1 and CDR2: PRHDT, FYEKMQ (reference sequence). The CDR3 has 18 amino acids. V dropped 2 bases and J dropped 4; count of bases not matched to a gene: 11. The CDR3 region has the DNA TGTGCCAGCAGCTTAAGGACTAGCGGGAGCCCGAATGAATACGAGCAGTACTTC. It yields the protein CASSLRTSGSPNEYEQYF.

This rearrangement joins TRBV7-9 to TRBJ1-2; D unresolved. Germline CDR1 is SEHNR and CDR2 is FQNEAQ (reference sequence). CDR3 size: 14 residues. The germline V and J ends were trimmed by 5 bases and 4 bases, with 14 bases remaining between them. The chain's CDR3 is CASSPVGVGYGYTF. For the CDR3, the DNA is TGTGCCAGCAGCCCGGTGGGAGTCGGCTATGGCTACACCTTC. Variable domain in full (rest from reference TRBV7-9 and TRBJ1-2): DTGVSQNPRHKITKRGQNVTFRCDPISEHNRLYWYRQTLGQGPEFLTYFQNEAQLEKSRLLSDRFSAERPKGSFSTLEIQRTEQGDSAMYLCASSPVGVGYGYTFGSGTRLTVV.

The chain carries TRBV6-5 and TRBJ2-7; TRBD1 matches at 9 bases. V was pared by 6 bases and J by 4 bases, with 7 bases of the junction left unmatched. The CDR3 runs 14 residues. Germline assignment: CDR1 MNHEY and CDR2 SVGAGI. The CDR3 sequence is CASSRQGGRYEQYF. CDR3 nucleotides: TGTGCCAGCAGCCGACAGGGGGGCAGATACGAGCAGTACTTC.

The V call is TRBV2, the J call TRBJ2-1, with D hard to call. The CDR3 is 12 amino acids. The V end was cut by 6 bases, the J end by 8 bases, with 11 bases between. CDR1 and CDR2 (germline): SNHLY, FYNNEI. CDR3 DNA sequence: TGTGCCAGCAGCGCCACCCCAGATGAGCAGTTCTTC. Its protein is CASSATPDEQFF.

CDR3: CASSKDQGAPQDEQFF. The CDR3 nucleotides read TGTGCCAGCAGCAAAGACCAGGGGGCGCCCCAAGATGAGCAGTTCTTC. V usage is TRBV21-1 and J usage is TRBJ2-1; TRBD1 was called by the table and not checked on the DNA. TRBV21-1 is an annotated pseudogene. This CDR3 is 16 amino acids long.

The genes are TRBV5-6 and TRBJ2-5, with 11 nucleotides matching TRBD2. CDR3 length: 15 residues. The germline V gene has CDR1 SGHDT and CDR2 YYEEEE. The junction had 5 bases not matched to a gene; V was cut back by 4 bases and J by 3 bases. CDR3 sequence (DNA): TGTGCCAGCAGCCTTGCGGGACTAGCGGAAGAGACCCAGTACTTC. It is translated as CASSLAGLAEETQYF.

The rearrangement uses TRBV2 and TRBJ2-3, with no clear D. The V end was cut by 6 bases, the J end by 2 bases, with 6 bases between. Germline CDR1 SNHLY, CDR2 FYNNEI. The CDR3 length is 12 residues. In DNA form, the CDR3 reads TGTGCCAGCAGGGTAGACACAGATACGCAGTATTTT. Protein: CASRVDTDTQYF.

This sequence joins TRBV19 and TRBJ1-1, with TRBD1 identical over 7 bases. V lost 5 bases, J lost 1 base, and 4 bases stayed unmatched. Germline V CDR1 and CDR2: LNHDA, SQIVND (reference sequence). This CDR3 is built from 14 residues. CDR3 nucleotides: TGTGCCAGTAGTTGGGACAGAAGGAACACTGAAGCTTTCTTT. Protein: CASSWDRRNTEAFF.

The V call is TRBV28, the J call TRBJ2-7; D unclear. The ends were cut back, 8 bases at V and 7 bases at J, with 18 bases in the middle. Looked up from germline, CDR1 is MDHEN and CDR2 is SYDVKM. The CDR3 totals 13 residues. The CDR3 here is CASHADDTGEQYF. For the CDR3, the DNA is TGTGCCAGCCATGCCGACGATACGGGTGAGCAGTACTTC.

This chain uses TRBV5-1 with TRBJ2-5; D may be TRBD1 (5 bases). The CDR3 is 13 residues long. In germline, CDR1 is SGHRS, CDR2 YFSETQ. Trimming took off 1 base at V and 2 bases at J, with 6 bases between the two ends. CDR3: CASSLRQQETQYF. The DNA of the CDR3 is TGCGCCAGCAGCTTGCGACAGCAAGAGACCCAGTACTTC.